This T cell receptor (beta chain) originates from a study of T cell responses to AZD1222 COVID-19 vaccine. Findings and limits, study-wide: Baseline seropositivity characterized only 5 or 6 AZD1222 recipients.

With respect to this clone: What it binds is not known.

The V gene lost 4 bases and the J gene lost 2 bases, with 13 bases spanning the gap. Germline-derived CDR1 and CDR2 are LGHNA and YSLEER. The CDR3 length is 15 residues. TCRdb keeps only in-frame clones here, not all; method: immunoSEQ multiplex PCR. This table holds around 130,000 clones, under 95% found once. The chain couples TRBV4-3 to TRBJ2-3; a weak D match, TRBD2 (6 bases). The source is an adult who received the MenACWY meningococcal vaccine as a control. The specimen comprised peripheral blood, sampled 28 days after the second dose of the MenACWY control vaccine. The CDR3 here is CASSPGGTDTDTQYF. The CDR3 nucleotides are TGCGCCAGCAGCCCTGGCGGGACGGACACAGATACGCAGTATTTT.